The sequence of this TCR beta chain was determined in a study of T cell changes during pregnancy in multiple sclerosis. The assay was immunoSEQ multiplex PCR, and TCRdb's table has in-frame clones only and misses some. The top ten hold around 0.69% of the sample, which has approximately 41,000 clones, under 95% seen once. The V gene's germline CDR1 is LNHNV and CDR2 YYDKDF (reference sequence). The CDR3 covers 17 residues. V shed 0 bases and J shed 4 bases, with 17 bases lying between them. This receptor was identified in a female donor in good health, enrolled as a control in a pregnancy study. The source was CD4+ T cells from peripheral blood mononuclear cells, collected in the second trimester of pregnancy. This rearrangement joins TRBV15 to TRBJ2-3; maybe TRBD1 (6 bases). The CDR3 DNA reads as TGTGCCACCAGCAGAGATCTTAAGGGGGTGTACCCAGATACGCAGTATTTT. Amino acids: CATSRDLKGVYPDTQYF.